This TCR beta chain came from a study of PD-1 blockade in classical Hodgkin lymphoma. The repertoire was sequenced with immunoSEQ multiplex PCR; TCRdb's copy has only in-frame clones and lacks some. The sample holds roughly 41,000 clones, about 70% seen once. In the case of this clone: Its antigen is unidentified.

The CDR3 extends over 13 amino acids. With V trimmed by 4 bases and J by 12 bases, 6 bases remained unmatched. Germline V gene sequence: CDR1 SGHDN, CDR2 FVKESK. Study-level findings and limits: Whoever responded completely had baseline diversity much like that seen in newly diagnosed patients. Significant TCR diversity gains by C4D1 occurred in CD4+ but not CD8+ cells. At baseline, newly diagnosed patients reportedly showed less TCR diversity than healthy donors.

Each of the patients experienced relapse following autologous stem cell transplantation, and their brentuximab vedotin exposure differed. The sample here was peripheral blood mononuclear cells (PBMCs), taken at baseline. The TCR was taken from a human donor with classical Hodgkin lymphoma. V gene TRBV14 combines with J gene TRBJ2-1; 10 nucleotides align to TRBD2. The CDR3 DNA reads as TGTGCCAGCAGCCGAACTAGCGGGATTGGGCAGTTCTTC. Its translation: CASSRTSGIGQFF.